The text below deals with one T cell receptor beta chain. Assay: immunoSEQ multiplex PCR; the TCRdb copy retains only in-frame clones and omits some. The sample carries over 300,000 clones, roughly 89% recorded once. This sample is part of a study of blood T cell repertoires in COVID-19. Deletions cut 6 bases from V and 0 bases from J, with 12 bases between. Per the germline V gene, CDR1 is MNHNY and CDR2 is SVGAGI (reference sequence). This CDR3 spans 15 amino acids. V usage is TRBV6-6 and J usage is TRBJ1-5, with a weak D call TRBD1 (5 bases). The clonotype comes from a man between 18 and 35 years old with active or convalescent COVID-19. Sequences were obtained from peripheral blood. CDR3 protein: CASRVQGISNQPQHF. The CDR3 DNA is TGTGCCAGCAGGGTGCAGGGTATTAGCAATCAGCCCCAGCATTTT.